What follows are 25 T cell receptor beta chains derived from one specimen sequenced in a study of Ad26.COV2.S vaccination and SARS-CoV-2 variants. Sequencing was performed with immunoSEQ multiplex PCR; in TCRdb, only in-frame clones are kept and a portion is missing. The sample lists around 250,000 clones, approximately 90% occurring once. Treatment specified: about 20 received Ad26.COV2.S at low or high dose, single or two shots; 5 received placebo; per-sample allocation not given. The investigators took samples on day 63 after the first vaccine or placebo injection. The sample in question was peripheral blood, obtained in a trial of Ad26.COV2.S vaccine versus placebo. Receptor source: a person aged 18-60 years who received the Ad26.COV2.S COVID-19 vaccine or a placebo.

The J gene is TRBJ2-3, the V gene TRBV18; D is unresolved. CDR3 length equals 16 residues. The V gene lost 2 bases and the J gene lost 0 bases, with 12 bases spanning the gap. Germline V gene data show CDR1 as KGHSH and CDR2 as LQKENI. The DNA for the CDR3 is TGTGCCAGCTCACCAAAATTCGCCACTAGCACAGATACGCAGTATTTT. It yields the protein CASSPKFATSTDTQYF.

This sequence joins TRBV19 and TRBJ2-1, with 9 nucleotides matching TRBD1. This CDR3 contains 16 residues. V lost 5 bases and J lost 7; bases outside the gene matches: 12. Germline CDR1 and CDR2: LNHDA and SQIVND (reference sequence). CDR3 nucleotide sequence: TGTGCCAGTAGTCCGGCGGGGACAGGGTTGAGGAATGAGCAGTTCTTC. Translating gives CASSPAGTGLRNEQFF.

J is TRBJ2-5 and V is TRBV23-1; 7 positions agree with TRBD2. TRBV23-1 is labeled an ORF, and its function is uncertain. The CDR3 extends over 21 amino acids. J was trimmed by 3 bases and V by 1 base; bases with no gene match: 23. The CDR3 DNA is TGCGCCAGCAGTCAATTCCCTTCGCGGGGGAAGACAACATGCAAGGAAGAGACCCAGTACTTC. Translated: CASSQFPSRGKTTCKEETQYF.

This rearrangement joins TRBV10-3 to TRBJ1-1; tentative D call: TRBD1 (6 bases). The CDR3 spans 16 residues. Germline V gene sequence: CDR1 ENHRY, CDR2 SYGVKD. The V and J ends lost 10 bases and 2 bases respectively, with 23 bases between them. CDR3 protein: CATAQGIQGINTEAFF. In DNA form, the CDR3 reads TGTGCCACCGCTCAGGGAATTCAGGGGATTAACACTGAAGCTTTCTTT.

The J gene is TRBJ1-1, the V gene TRBV19; 8 nucleotides line up with TRBD1. CDR1 LNHDA and CDR2 SQIVND come from the germline V gene (reference sequence). The V and J ends lost 6 bases and 1 base, in that order; junction bases with no gene match: 4. CDR3 length: 14 amino acids. The CDR3 spells CASRTGAENTEAFF. The CDR3 DNA follows: TGTGCCAGTAGGACAGGGGCCGAGAACACTGAAGCTTTCTTT. The variable domain in full, with the rest retrieved from reference TRBV19 and TRBJ1-1, is DGGITQSPKYLFRKEGQNVTLSCEQNLNHDAMYWYRQDPGQGLRLIYYSQIVNDFQKGDIAEGYSVSREKKESFPLTVTSAQKNPTAFYLCASRTGAENTEAFFGQGTRLTVV.

V gene TRBV25-1 combines with J gene TRBJ2-2; tentative D call: TRBD1 (5 bases). The CDR3 length is 13 residues. Trimming pared 6 bases from V and 1 base from J, leaving 6 bases between. Germline V gene data show CDR1 as MGHDK and CDR2 as SYGVNS. The CDR3, as DNA: TGTGCCAGCAGCGGACAGAACACCGGGGAGCTGTTTTTT. Translation gives CASSGQNTGELFF. The variable domain in full, completed from reference TRBV25-1 and TRBJ2-2, reads EADIYQTPRYLVIGTGKKITLECSQTMGHDKMYWYQQDPGMELHLIHYSYGVNSTEKGDLSSESTVSRIRTEHFPLTLESARPSHTSQYLCASSGQNTGELFFGEGSRLTVL.

This chain links TRBV5-1 with TRBJ2-1, with 10 positions matching TRBD2. Germline loops: CDR1 SGHRS, CDR2 YFSETQ. The CDR3 length is 16 residues. J was trimmed by 1 base and V by 0 bases; bases with no gene match: 1. CDR3 sequence (DNA): TGCGCCAGCAGCTTGGTAGCGGGGGGATCCTACAATGAGCAGTTCTTC. Protein: CASSLVAGGSYNEQFF. Full variable domain (outside the CDR3, taken from reference TRBV5-1 and TRBJ2-1): KAGVTQTPRYLIKTRGQQVTLSCSPISGHRSVSWYQQTPGQGLQFLFEYFSETQRNKGNFPGRFSGRQFSNSRSEMNVSTLELGDSALYLCASSLVAGGSYNEQFFGPGTRLTVL.

The V gene is TRBV27, the J gene TRBJ1-5, with D possibly matching TRBD1 (6 bases). This CDR3 contains 19 residues. The V end was cut by 6 bases, the J end by 0 bases, with 24 bases between. Germline assignment: CDR1 MNHEY and CDR2 SMNVEV (reference sequence). Here the CDR3 reads CASSSKIPGHLGSNQPQHF. DNA for the CDR3: TGTGCCAGCAGCTCGAAAATTCCGGGACACCTAGGTAGCAATCAGCCCCAGCATTTT.

V usage is TRBV7-3 and J usage is TRBJ2-1; D ambiguous. Germline CDR1 and CDR2: SGHTA and FQGTGA. The CDR3 totals 15 residues. Trimming stripped 6 bases from V and 7 bases from J, with 19 bases between. The DNA of the CDR3 is TGTGCCAGCAGTTTCGACACCACTTTTAGGAATGAGCAGTTCTTC. Amino acids: CASSFDTTFRNEQFF. Full variable domain (remainder filled in from reference TRBV7-3 and TRBJ2-1): GAGVSQTPSNKVTEKGKYVELRCDPISGHTALYWYRQSLGQGPEFLIYFQGTGAADDSGLPNDRFFAVRPEGSVSTLKIQRTERGDSAVYLCASSFDTTFRNEQFFGPGTRLTVL.

The gene calls are TRBV18 and TRBJ2-1; D perhaps matches TRBD1 (6 bases). V gave up 3 bases and J gave up 0 bases, with 9 bases separating them. CDR3 length: 15 residues. Per the germline V gene, CDR1 is KGHSH and CDR2 is LQKENI. The CDR3 coding sequence is TGTGCCAGCTCACCGGACAGTAACTCCTACAATGAGCAGTTCTTC. This codes for CASSPDSNSYNEQFF.

The chain has TRBV7-2 and TRBJ1-2; 7 nucleotides align to TRBD1. There are 14 residues in the CDR3. Germline-derived CDR1 and CDR2 are SGHTA and FQGNSA. The junction had 11 bases not matched to a gene; V was cut back by 1 base and J by 12 bases. The CDR3 DNA follows: TGTGCCAGCAGCTTAGACAGGGACAGAGGTGGGAACACCTTC. It encodes CASSLDRDRGGNTF.

This clone was detected once. This chain uses TRBV4-3 with TRBJ1-2, with no clear D. Between the trimmed V and J ends, which lost 0 bases and 3 bases, there was a span of 14 bases. The germline V gene has CDR1 LGHNA and CDR2 YSLEER. This CDR3 contains 16 residues. The CDR3 DNA follows: TGCGCCAGCAGCCAAGACGTCAGGAATAACTACTATGGCTACACCTTC. It codes for CASSQDVRNNYYGYTF.

This chain links TRBV3-1 (or the pseudogene TRBV3-2) with TRBJ2-7; D gene uncertain. The CDR3 loop spans 13 amino acids. Between the trimmed V and J ends, which lost 4 bases and 5 bases, there was a span of 12 bases. Germline V gives CDR1 LGHDT, CDR2 YNNKEL (reference sequence). The CDR3 spells CASSPTSIHEQYF. CDR3 sequence (DNA): TGTGCCAGCAGCCCCACAAGCATCCACGAGCAGTACTTC.

The J gene is TRBJ2-2, the V gene TRBV2, with D unresolved. The CDR3 loop spans 15 amino acids. CDR1 is SNHLY, CDR2 FYNNEI, per germline. V was clipped by 5 bases and J by 3 bases, with 13 bases between them. This chain's CDR3 is CASSPRTGHTGELFF. The CDR3, as DNA: TGTGCCAGCAGTCCTCGGACCGGACACACCGGGGAGCTGTTTTTT.

The rearrangement links TRBV10-1 to TRBJ2-5, with no clear D. Trimming shortened V by 3 bases and J by 4 bases, and 12 bases separated the two germline ends. The CDR3 length is 14 residues. Germline CDR1 WNHNN, CDR2 SYGVQD (reference sequence). The DNA of the CDR3 is TGCGCCAGCAGTGAATCGGTAGTTGGAGAGACCCAGTACTTC. This translates into CASSESVVGETQYF.

The chain recombines TRBV19 with TRBJ2-3, with TRBD1 identical over 8 bases. This CDR3 has 16 residues. Trimming took 6 bases from V and 1 from J; bases not matched to a gene: 9. Looked up from germline, CDR1 is LNHDA and CDR2 is SQIVND (reference sequence). CDR3 in amino acids: CASSPRTGWGTDTQYF. As DNA, the CDR3 is TGTGCCAGTAGCCCGAGGACAGGGTGGGGCACAGATACGCAGTATTTT.

This clone was seen only once. The chain recombines TRBV6-2 or TRBV6-3 with TRBJ2-7; TRBD1 agrees at 7 bases. V lost 4 bases and J lost 1; bases outside the gene matches: 4. From germline, CDR1 is MNHEY and CDR2 SVGEGT. The CDR3 length is 14 residues. This CDR3 is CASSSRDRSYEQYV. CDR3 DNA sequence: TGTGCCAGCAGTTCCCGGGACAGATCCTACGAGCAGTACGTC.

This chain links TRBV18 with TRBJ1-3; TRBD1 is a possible D gene (5 bases). CDR3 length: 15 amino acids. Germline CDR1 KGHSH, CDR2 LQKENI. Trimming took off 2 bases at V and 4 bases at J, with 12 bases between the two ends. CDR3: CASSPEGISGNTIYF. CDR3 nucleotides: TGTGCCAGCTCACCAGAGGGGATAAGCGGAAACACCATATATTTT.

This clone came up once. This chain connects TRBV5-8 to TRBJ2-5; D call uncertain. Germline loops: CDR1 SGHTS, CDR2 YDEGEE. This CDR3 is built from 13 residues. V lost 6 bases, J lost 1 base, and 10 bases lay in between. This CDR3 is CASTKHVQETQYF. DNA of the CDR3: TGTGCCAGCACCAAACACGTCCAAGAGACCCAGTACTTC.

The V gene is TRBV12-3 or TRBV12-4, the J gene TRBJ2-7; 7 positions agree with TRBD2. V lost 10 bases to trimming and J lost 3 bases; unmatched junction nucleotides: 9. This CDR3 contains 13 residues. Here the CDR3 DNA reads TGTGCCACCGGCGGGGGACCCAACTACGAGCAGTACTTC. It codes for CATGGGPNYEQYF.

In DNA form, the CDR3 reads TGTGCCAGCAGCTTAGTGAGAGTCAGTAACACTGAAGCTTTCTTT. Its protein is CASSLVRVSNTEAFF. V gene TRBV7-2 combines with J gene TRBJ1-1, with D uncertain. Germline lookup yields CDR1 SGHTA and CDR2 FQGNSA. V lost 1 base and J 2 bases, leaving 11 bases between the germline ends. The CDR3 contains 15 residues. The whole variable domain, filled in from reference TRBV7-2 and TRBJ1-1, reads GAGVSQSPSNKVTEKGKDVELRCDPISGHTALYWYRQSLGQGLEFLIYFQGNSAPDKSGLPSDRFSAERTGGSVSTLTIQRTQQEDSAVYLCASSLVRVSNTEAFFGQGTRLTVV.

The rearrangement links TRBV12-3 or TRBV12-4 to TRBJ2-3; 7 positions match TRBD1. Trimming removed 5 bases from V and 15 bases from J; junction bases left unmatched: 8. The CDR3 sequence is 11 residues long. Here the CDR3 reads CASSVRDSRYF. CDR3 bases: TGTGCCAGCAGTGTCAGGGACAGCCGTTATTTT.

This clone turned up a few times. The chain couples TRBV7-2 to TRBJ1-1; no clear D. V lost 7 bases and J 1 base, leaving 10 bases between the germline ends. The CDR3 covers 13 residues. Per germline, CDR1 SGHTA and CDR2 FQGNSA. The CDR3 reads CASNDNTNTEAFF. The CDR3 DNA is TGTGCCAGCAACGATAACACGAACACTGAAGCTTTCTTT.

The genes are TRBV27 and TRBJ2-7; 7 bases line up with TRBD2. J lost 2 bases, V lost 3 bases, and 7 bases had no gene match. There are 15 residues in the CDR3. In germline, CDR1 is MNHEY, CDR2 SMNVEV (reference sequence). CDR3 in amino acids: CASSFGTNPTYEQYF. In DNA, the CDR3 is TGTGCCAGCAGTTTCGGGACTAACCCCACCTACGAGCAGTACTTC.

Only one count was recorded for this clone. The chain is built from TRBV7-2 and TRBJ2-2, with D perhaps matching TRBD1 (6 bases). The CDR3 is 14 residues long. The V and J ends lost 2 bases and 4 bases respectively, with 8 bases between them. Germline V gives CDR1 SGHTA, CDR2 FQGNSA. The CDR3 DNA follows: TGTGCCAGCAGCTTAACAGGGCCCACCGGGGAGCTGTTTTTT. It is translated as CASSLTGPTGELFF.